The T cell receptor beta chain described here comes from a study of blood T cell repertoires in COVID-19. In the study overall: From T cells, B-cell-depleted T cells, or PBMCs came the material, which was cDNA or gDNA.

Participants had their cohort set by participant-reported clinical history. Libraries were prepared by immunoSEQ multiplex PCR; TCRdb keeps only in-frame clonotypes and omits some of them. The sample carries over 130,000 clones, around four fifths recorded once. Material: PBMCs or T cells enriched from blood (not recorded which). The source is a woman between 50 and 59 years old with acute COVID-19.

CDR3 bases: TGTGCCAGTAGACCCGGACAGGGAATCAAAAACATTCAGTACTTC. Its protein is CASRPGQGIKNIQYF. The rearrangement joins TRBV19 to TRBJ2-4, with TRBD1 matching 8 bases. The trim removed 6 bases at V and 3 bases at J, leaving 7 bases unmatched. Germline loops: CDR1 LNHDA, CDR2 SQIVND (reference sequence). The CDR3 is made up of 15 amino acids. The full variable domain, completed using reference TRBV19 and TRBJ2-4, is DGGITQSPKYLFRKEGQNVTLSCEQNLNHDAMYWYRQDPGQGLRLIYYSQIVNDFQKGDIAEGYSVSREKKESFPLTVTSAQKNPTAFYLCASRPGQGIKNIQYFGAGTRLSVL.